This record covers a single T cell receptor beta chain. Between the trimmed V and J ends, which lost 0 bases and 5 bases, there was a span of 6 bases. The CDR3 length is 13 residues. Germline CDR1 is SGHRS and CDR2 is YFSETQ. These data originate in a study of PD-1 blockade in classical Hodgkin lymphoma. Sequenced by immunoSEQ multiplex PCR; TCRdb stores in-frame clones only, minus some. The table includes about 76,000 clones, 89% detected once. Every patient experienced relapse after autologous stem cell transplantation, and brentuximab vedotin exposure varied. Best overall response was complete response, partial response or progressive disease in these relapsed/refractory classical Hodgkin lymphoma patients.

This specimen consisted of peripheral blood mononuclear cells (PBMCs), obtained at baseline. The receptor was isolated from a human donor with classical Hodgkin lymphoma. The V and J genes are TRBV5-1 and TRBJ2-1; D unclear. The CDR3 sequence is CASSLAENNEQFF. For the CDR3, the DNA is TGCGCCAGCAGCTTGGCGGAGAACAATGAGCAGTTCTTC.